This TCR beta chain was retrieved from a study of blood T cell repertoires in COVID-19. Trimming took 6 bases from V and 1 from J, leaving 12 bases between them. The CDR3 loop spans 14 amino acids. Germline lookup yields CDR1 SEHNR and CDR2 FQNEAQ (reference sequence). Sequenced by immunoSEQ multiplex PCR; TCRdb stores in-frame clones only, minus some. Here the sample spans a few hundred thousand clones, around 90% being singletons. The sequenced sample was PBMCs or T cells enriched from blood (not recorded which). The TCR comes from a woman between 50 and 59 years old who had recovered from COVID-19. The V call is TRBV7-9, the J call TRBJ1-1; the D is unclear. The CDR3 is CASRKEGWNTEAFF. CDR3 nucleotides: TGTGCCAGCAGAAAGGAGGGATGGAACACTGAAGCTTTCTTT.